This is a list of T cell receptor beta chains from one sample in a study of graft-versus-host responses after intestinal transplantation. No antigen has been identified for these receptors. TCRdb keeps only in-frame clones here, not all; method: immunoSEQ multiplex PCR. The sample lists around 64,000 clones, about 94% occurring once. The sequencing used unstimulated CD4+ T cells sorted from spleen or lymph node cells, collected before transplant. These receptor sequences come from a human donor who was the organ donor for an intestinal transplant. Each CDR3 is given with its conserved first and last residue. The D gene is left open where the match is weak. Size is stated for part of the rows, as once, few or many counts, or as a class when the clone is expanded.

>TRBV2|TRBJ2-7|-|-
CASSEEQGEGYEQYF
TGTGCCAGCAGTGAAGAACAGGGGGAGGGCTACGAGCAGTACTTC
>TRBV10-3|TRBJ1-2|TRBD1|-
CAISESRGQGYTF
TGTGCCATCAGTGAGTCCAGGGGGCAGGGCTACACCTTC
>TRBV20-1|TRBJ2-4|-|-
CSARDGNIQYF
TGCAGTGCTAGAGACGGAAACATTCAGTACTTC
>TRBV2|TRBJ2-3|TRBD2|-
CASSQRGTTTDTQYF
TGTGCCAGCAGTCAGCGGGGGACAACCACAGATACGCAGTATTTT
>TRBV5-8|TRBJ1-6|TRBD1|few
CASSPGQGSSYNSPLHF
TGTGCCAGCAGCCCGGGACAGGGAAGCTCCTATAATTCACCCCTCCACTTT
>TRBV5-5|TRBJ2-3|TRBD2|once
CASSGYSRLASDTQYF
TGTGCCAGCAGCGGATATTCCCGACTAGCCTCAGATACGCAGTATTTT
>TRBV7-9|TRBJ2-4|-|-
CASSPNLLTGPKNIQYF
TGTGCCAGCAGCCCCAACCTTCTTACAGGGCCCAAAAACATTCAGTACTTC
>TRBV7-8|TRBJ1-5|-|few
CASSLVPGQPQHF
TGTGCCAGCAGCTTAGTGCCCGGTCAGCCCCAGCATTTT
>TRBV6-4|TRBJ1-4|TRBD1|-
CASGRRTGEEKLFF
TGTGCCAGCGGGCGCCGGACAGGGGAGGAAAAACTGTTTTTT
>TRBV18|TRBJ2-3|TRBD1|-
CASSNRGESDTQYF
TGTGCCAGCTCAAACAGGGGCGAGTCAGATACGCAGTATTTT
>TRBV27|TRBJ1-1|-|-
CASRKRDFTEAFF
TGTGCCAGCAGGAAAAGGGACTTCACTGAAGCTTTCTTT
>TRBV5-1|TRBJ2-5|-|-
CASSSLQETQYF
TGCGCCAGCAGCTCACTCCAAGAGACCCAGTACTTC
>TRBV15|TRBJ2-7|TRBD1|-
CATSLRTGPYEQYF
TGTGCCACCAGCCTCCGGACAGGGCCCTACGAGCAGTACTTC
>TRBV18|TRBJ2-4|-|-
CASSPSVAKNIQYF
TGTGCCAGCTCACCTAGCGTAGCCAAAAACATTCAGTACTTC
>TRBV4-1|TRBJ2-7|TRBD1|-
CASSQGQGEQYF
TGCGCCAGCAGCCAAGGACAGGGCGAGCAGTACTTC
>TRBV2|TRBJ1-3|TRBD1|-
CASGDRGRSGNTIYF
TGTGCCAGCGGGGACAGGGGAAGATCTGGAAACACCATATATTTT
>TRBV5-8|TRBJ1-2|TRBD1|-
CASSLRGDRVYGYTF
TGTGCCAGCAGCTTGAGGGGGGACAGGGTCTATGGCTACACCTTC
>TRBV5-1|TRBJ1-1|TRBD1|-
CASGQQGLNTEAFF
TGCGCCAGCGGACAACAGGGGTTGAACACTGAAGCTTTCTTT
>TRBV2|TRBJ2-6|-|-
CASSDRRVGIGANVLTF
TGTGCCAGCAGTGATCGCAGGGTAGGGATTGGGGCCAACGTCCTGACTTTC
>TRBV27|TRBJ2-1|TRBD2|-
CASSRAPGLYGNEQFF
TGTGCCAGCAGCCGAGCCCCGGGACTATATGGAAATGAGCAGTTCTTC
>TRBV4-3|TRBJ2-2|TRBD2|-
CASSHFLAGGTGELFF
TGCGCCAGCAGCCATTTTTTAGCGGGGGGCACCGGGGAGCTGTTTTTT
>TRBV5-1|TRBJ2-7|TRBD2|-
CASSPGLAGRPLTEQHF
TGCGCCAGCAGCCCTGGACTAGCGGGGAGACCTCTCACCGAGCAGCACTTC
>TRBV7-2|TRBJ2-2|-|-
CASSLGYGELFF
TGTGCCAGCAGCTTGGGTTACGGGGAGCTGTTTTTT
>TRBV6-5|TRBJ2-2|-|-
CASSWRSGELFF
TGTGCCAGCAGTTGGAGGTCCGGGGAGCTGTTTTTT
>TRBV6-5|TRBJ1-5|-|-
CASSRQENQPQHF
TGTGCCAGCAGTCGACAGGAGAATCAGCCCCAGCATTTT
>TRBV7-2|TRBJ2-3|TRBD1|-
CASSFWTGAADTQYF
TGTGCCAGCAGCTTCTGGACAGGGGCGGCAGATACGCAGTATTTT
>TRBV21-1|TRBJ1-6|-|once
CASSKVNSPLHF
TGTGCCAGCAGCAAAGTCAATTCACCCCTCCACTTT
>TRBV7-9|TRBJ2-5|-|-
CASSLVPGETQYF
TGTGCCAGCAGCTTAGTGCCAGGGGAGACCCAGTACTTC
>TRBV7-9|TRBJ1-5|-|once
CASSSSVGGGQPQHF
TGTGCCAGCAGCTCGTCGGTGGGGGGCGGTCAGCCCCAGCATTTT
>TRBV4-3|TRBJ2-2|TRBD1|-
CASSPGTGGTGELFF
TGCGCCAGCAGCCCCGGGACAGGGGGAACCGGGGAGCTGTTTTTT
>TRBV4-3|TRBJ2-3|TRBD2|-
CASSQDGAGGLIDTQYF
TGCGCCAGCAGCCAAGATGGAGCGGGGGGGCTCATAGATACGCAGTATTTT
>TRBV6-5|TRBJ1-2|TRBD1|-
CASSWGQNYGYTF
TGTGCCAGCAGTTGGGGACAGAACTATGGCTACACCTTC
>TRBV25-1|TRBJ1-2|-|-
CASSDEGFNGYTF
TGTGCCAGCAGTGATGAAGGTTTCAACGGCTACACCTTC
>TRBV29-1|TRBJ2-5|-|-
CSVRPGPQETQYF
TGCAGCGTTCGACCGGGACCCCAAGAGACCCAGTACTTC
>TRBV7-2|TRBJ2-6|-|-
CASSLGPSGANVLTF
TGTGCCAGCAGCTTAGGGCCTTCTGGGGCCAACGTCCTGACTTTC
>TRBV5-1|TRBJ2-5|TRBD2|-
CASSPTSGGAETQYF
TGCGCCAGCAGCCCCACTAGCGGGGGGGCAGAGACCCAGTACTTC
>TRBV18|TRBJ2-5|-|-
CASSLWQVGETQYF
TGTGCCAGCTCACTCTGGCAGGTCGGGGAGACCCAGTACTTC
>TRBV11-2|TRBJ2-3|-|-
CASSARPLPTDTQYF
TGTGCCAGCAGCGCTCGACCCCTCCCGACAGATACGCAGTATTTT
>TRBV5-4|TRBJ2-5|TRBD2|-
CASSPQGGVQETQYF
TGTGCCAGCAGCCCGCAGGGAGGGGTCCAAGAGACCCAGTACTTC
>TRBV28|TRBJ2-2|-|-
CASSLINRVTGELFF
TGTGCCAGCAGTTTGATAAACAGGGTGACCGGGGAGCTGTTTTTT
>TRBV15|TRBJ1-2|-|-
CATSRDGGYYGYTF
TGTGCCACCAGCAGAGATGGTGGCTACTATGGCTACACCTTC
>TRBV5-1|TRBJ2-3|TRBD2|-
CASSRPGTSGGASTDTQYF
TGCGCCAGCAGTCGACCTGGGACTAGCGGGGGTGCCAGCACAGATACGCAGTATTTT
>TRBV11-2|TRBJ2-1|TRBD2|-
CASSLYSPSGVGEQFF
TGTGCCAGCAGCTTATATTCACCTAGCGGGGTAGGTGAGCAGTTCTTC
>TRBV20-1|TRBJ2-5|-|-
CSASLYETQYF
TGCAGTGCTAGTCTTTACGAGACCCAGTACTTC
>TRBV10-3|TRBJ2-5|TRBD1|-
CAISESDRTYQETQYF
TGTGCCATCAGTGAGTCGGACAGGACGTACCAAGAGACCCAGTACTTC
>TRBV19|TRBJ1-5|TRBD1|-
CASSRQGVNQPQHF
TGTGCCAGCTCCCGACAGGGGGTTAATCAGCCCCAGCATTTT
>TRBV30|TRBJ2-7|TRBD1|-
CAWSVLDRGTYEQYF
TGTGCCTGGAGTGTTTTGGACAGGGGTACCTACGAGCAGTACTTC
>TRBV15|TRBJ2-3|-|-
CATSRDRSGALTDTQYF
TGTGCCACCAGCAGAGATAGGTCGGGGGCACTCACAGATACGCAGTATTTT
>TRBV12-5|TRBJ2-1|TRBD2|-
CASGLPRLAGGPEQFF
TGTGCTAGTGGTCTACCCCGACTAGCGGGGGGTCCTGAGCAGTTCTTC
>TRBV9|TRBJ1-2|TRBD1|-
CASSVGTGGSGYTF
TGTGCCAGCAGCGTCGGGACAGGGGGCTCTGGCTACACCTTC